Presented here are 23 T cell receptor beta chains from one specimen sequenced in a study of CD8+ T cells in alopecia areata. After isolation, RNA underwent reverse transcription to generate cDNA as the sequencing template. This table comes from immunoSEQ multiplex PCR, and its TCRdb copy is limited to in-frame clones, with some not included. The table has roughly 76,000 clones, roughly 30% seen once; the top ten hold more than 12%. Documented treatment: oral pan-JAK inhibitor, 5-10 mg twice daily. The sample consisted of CD8+ T cells sorted from blood, taken at week 4, from a patient treated with tofacitinib. The source of these receptors is a human donor with alopecia areata.

This chain joins TRBV27 and TRBJ2-4; no firm D call. CDR1 is MNHEY and CDR2 is SMNVEV in the germline V gene (reference sequence). Trimming took off 3 bases at V and 0 bases at J, with 12 bases between the two ends. The CDR3 spans 16 residues. For the CDR3, the DNA is TGTGCCAGCAGTTTTTCAACTACCGTAGCCAAAAACATTCAGTACTTC. It yields the protein CASSFSTTVAKNIQYF.

The rearrangement links TRBV5-4 to TRBJ2-1; 8 bases match TRBD2. In germline, CDR1 is SGHNT, CDR2 YYREEE (reference sequence). With V trimmed by 4 bases and J by 0 bases, 6 bases remained unmatched. The CDR3 has 16 residues. The CDR3 region is CASSNLAGPSYNEQFF. CDR3 nucleotide sequence: TGTGCCAGCAGCAACCTAGCGGGTCCCTCCTACAATGAGCAGTTCTTC.

The table lists this clone with a few counts. The CDR3 coding sequence is TGTGCCAGCAGTACGGGTGATGAAAAACTGTTTTTT. It encodes CASSTGDEKLFF. The chain is built from TRBV28 and TRBJ1-4, with D unresolved. This CDR3 spans 12 amino acids. Germline loops: CDR1 MDHEN, CDR2 SYDVKM. The V end was cut by 5 bases, the J end by 6 bases, with 7 bases between.

This clone was counted only a few times. V gene TRBV2 combines with J gene TRBJ2-7, with a tentative D call TRBD2 (5 bases). Trimming cost V 2 bases and J 3 bases, with 11 bases left between them. The CDR3 length is 14 residues. The V gene's germline CDR1 is SNHLY and CDR2 FYNNEI. The CDR3: CASSELGGYYEQYF. CDR3 in DNA: TGTGCCAGCAGTGAACTAGGAGGATACTACGAGCAGTACTTC.

V and J are TRBV27 and TRBJ1-1, with D possibly matching TRBD1 (5 bases). The CDR3 extends over 15 amino acids. Trimming cost V 6 bases and J 5 bases, with 19 bases left between them. Germline CDR1 reads MNHEY; CDR2 reads SMNVEV (reference sequence). The CDR3 nucleotides are TGTGCCAGCAGGACCAGGGAAAGGGGAACGACTGAAGCTTTCTTT. As protein: CASRTRERGTTEAFF.

The chain couples TRBV5-6 to TRBJ2-2; D is perhaps TRBD1 or TRBD2 (6 bases each). CDR3 length: 15 residues. The germline V and J ends were trimmed by 4 bases and 6 bases, with 16 bases remaining between them. CDR1 and CDR2 from the germline V gene are SGHDT and YYEEEE. The CDR3 is CASSPAGHPAGELFF. DNA of the CDR3: TGTGCCAGCAGCCCCGCGGGACATCCGGCCGGGGAGCTGTTTTTT.

This sequence joins TRBV5-5 and TRBJ1-5; D not certain. This CDR3 region has 14 residues. Between the trimmed V and J ends, which lost 4 bases and 1 base, there was a span of 9 bases. Per germline, CDR1 SGHKS and CDR2 YYEKEE (reference sequence). CDR3 sequence: CASSPAGSNQPQHF. CDR3 coding DNA: TGTGCCAGCAGCCCAGCGGGGAGCAATCAGCCCCAGCATTTT.

This chain uses TRBV15 with TRBJ2-7; D is unclear. The V gene's germline CDR1 is LNHNV and CDR2 YYDKDF (reference sequence). Trimming cost V 5 bases and J 3 bases, with 14 bases left between them. There are 14 residues in the CDR3. This CDR3 is CATSPYPELYEQYF. CDR3 nucleotides: TGTGCCACCAGCCCCTACCCGGAGCTCTACGAGCAGTACTTC. Full variable domain (remainder filled in from reference TRBV15 and TRBJ2-7): DAMVIQNPRYQVTQFGKPVTLSCSQTLNHNVMYWYQQKSSQAPKLLFHYYDKDFNNEADTPDNFQSRRPNTSFCFLDIRSPGLGDTAMYLCATSPYPELYEQYFGPGTRLTVT.

For this clone: This sample also contains other DNA sequences that code for the same CDR3. The chain combines TRBV29-1 with TRBJ1-1; D remains ambiguous. V was pared by 5 bases and J by 2 bases, with 6 bases between. The germline V gene has CDR1 SQVTM and CDR2 ANQGSEA. The CDR3 consists of 11 residues. CDR3 sequence reads: CSVPANTEAFF. The CDR3 DNA reads TGCAGCGTTCCAGCTAACACTGAAGCTTTCTTT.

This clone was picked up a small number of times. The chain joins TRBV9 to TRBJ1-1; D not certain. Germline V lookup: CDR1 SGDLS, CDR2 YYNGEE. The CDR3 covers 16 residues. Trimming removed 4 bases from V and 3 bases from J, with 19 bases in between. The CDR3 region is CASSHASVPWDTEAFF. The CDR3 nucleotides are TGTGCCAGCAGCCACGCCTCCGTGCCCTGGGACACTGAAGCTTTCTTT.

Worth noting for this clone: Mismatch with germline at one junction end may stem from a read error. V is TRBV29-1 and J is TRBJ1-2; D gene ambiguous. Germline CDR1 and CDR2: SQVTM and ANQGSEA. The CDR3 length is 9 residues. This CDR3 is CSVEPNSAF. In DNA, the CDR3 is TGCAGCGTTGAACCAAATAGTGCCTTC. Full variable domain (missing parts from reference TRBV29-1 and TRBJ1-2): SAVISQKPSRDICQRGTSLTIQCQVDSQVTMMFWYRQQPGQSLTLIATANQGSEATYESGFVIDKFPISRPNLTFSTLTVSNMSPEDSSIYLCSVEPNSAFGSGTRLTVV.

This clone was recorded once. J is TRBJ2-1 and V is TRBV10-2, with TRBD2 matching 9 bases. Germline trimming cut 5 bases from V and 1 base from J; bases unmatched to any gene: 6. Looked up from germline, CDR1 is WSHSY and CDR2 is SAAADI. The CDR3 loop spans 16 amino acids. The CDR3, as DNA: TGCGCCAGCAGTCCGGGACTAGCAAAGTCCTACAATGAGCAGTTCTTC. Translating gives CASSPGLAKSYNEQFF.

The gene calls are TRBV30 and TRBJ1-1, with D tentatively TRBD1 (6 bases). V lost 7 bases to trimming and J lost 2 bases, with 11 bases between them. This CDR3 contains 12 residues. Germline lookup yields CDR1 GTSNPN and CDR2 SVGIG (reference sequence). CDR3 in amino acids: CASTGVNTEAFF. CDR3 DNA sequence: TGTGCCTCGACAGGAGTTAACACTGAAGCTTTCTTT.

The CDR3 sequence is CASSGNGEAFF. The CDR3 coding sequence is TGCGCCAGCAGCGGGAACGGTGAAGCTTTCTTT. The rearrangement joins TRBV5-1 to TRBJ1-1; D unclear. Germline V lookup: CDR1 SGHRS, CDR2 YFSETQ. The germline V and J ends were trimmed by 4 bases and 7 bases, with 8 bases remaining between them. This CDR3 comprises 11 residues.

This chain links TRBV29-1 with TRBJ2-3; D is ambiguous. Germline CDR1 SQVTM, CDR2 ANQGSEA. V lost 5 bases, J lost 0 bases, and 9 bases lay in between. The CDR3 spans 13 residues. CDR3 sequence reads: CSVPAGSTDTQYF. The DNA of the CDR3 is TGCAGCGTTCCCGCCGGTAGCACAGATACGCAGTATTTT.

The sample holds a few counts of this clone. This chain uses TRBV27 with TRBJ2-7; D remains unclear. The CDR3 has 11 amino acids. The V end was cut by 3 bases, the J end by 4 bases, with 4 bases between. Germline assignment: CDR1 MNHEY and CDR2 SMNVEV (reference sequence). In DNA form, the CDR3 reads TGTGCCAGCAGTTTTGGGTACGAGCAGTACTTC. Its translation: CASSFGYEQYF.

V is TRBV29-1 and J is TRBJ2-2; perhaps TRBD2 as D (6 bases). The germline V and J ends were trimmed by 6 bases and 6 bases, with 11 bases remaining between them. CDR3 length: 12 residues. Germline CDR1 reads SQVTM; CDR2 reads ANQGSEA. CDR3 residues: CSVRLEPGELFF. The DNA for the CDR3 is TGCAGCGTCAGACTAGAGCCCGGGGAGCTGTTTTTT.

In its sample, this clone was seen a few times. This sequence joins TRBV15 and TRBJ2-5; no clear D. The V gene lost 4 bases and the J gene lost 0 bases, with 9 bases spanning the gap. CDR1 LNHNV and CDR2 YYDKDF come from the germline V gene (reference sequence). The CDR3 length is 14 residues. CDR3 sequence (DNA): TGTGCCACCAGCACTTACTCGTACCAAGAGACCCAGTACTTC. It codes for CATSTYSYQETQYF.

Only a few counts were recorded for this clone. The chain links TRBV29-1 to TRBJ2-7; no clear D. Deletions cut 3 bases from V and 2 bases from J, with 11 bases between. Looked up from germline, CDR1 is SQVTM and CDR2 is ANQGSEA. The CDR3 contains 13 residues. CDR3: CSVEGGDAYEQYF. In DNA, the CDR3 is TGCAGCGTTGAGGGTGGCGATGCCTACGAGCAGTACTTC.

This chain joins TRBV10-3 and TRBJ1-2; D is perhaps TRBD1 (6 bases). CDR3 length equals 12 residues. Germline-derived CDR1 and CDR2 are ENHRY and SYGVKD. The CDR3 protein is CAIPWGQEGYTF. The CDR3 DNA sequence: TGTGCAATACCGTGGGGGCAGGAAGGCTACACCTTC.

CDR3 protein: CAISEVGAGDEQYF. CDR3 in DNA: TGTGCCATCAGTGAAGTAGGGGCTGGAGACGAGCAGTACTTC. The chain employs TRBV10-3 and TRBJ2-7; D might be TRBD1 (5 bases). Per germline, CDR1 ENHRY and CDR2 SYGVKD. V lost 3 bases to trimming and J lost 5 bases, with 14 bases between them. This CDR3 has 14 amino acids.

In the case of this clone: One end of the junction varies from germline; a read error may be responsible. The V and J genes are TRBV5-5 and TRBJ2-7; D not certain. The V gene's germline CDR1 is SGHKS and CDR2 YYEKEE (reference sequence). CDR3 length equals 15 residues. CDR3 coding DNA: TGCGCCAGCAGCCAAGAAACAGTCAACTCCTACGAGCAGTACTTC. This translates into CASSQETVNSYEQYF.

Regarding this clone: The same CDR3 is also encoded by other DNA sequences in this sample. V is TRBV30 and J is TRBJ2-7, with D unclear. The CDR3 has 12 residues. V dropped 0 bases and J dropped 4 bases, with 7 bases sitting between them. CDR1 and CDR2 (germline): GTSNPN, SVGIG (reference sequence). CDR3 DNA sequence: TGTGCCTGGAGTGTAGTCGGTTACGAGCAGTACTTC. Residues: CAWSVVGYEQYF.